The text below deals with one T cell receptor beta chain. As to time point: after dendritic cell vaccination, including at tumor progression/relapse. Blood PBMC samples: pre-vaccination, two weeks post third vaccination, and at tumor progression. The data originate from a study of glioma-infiltrating T cells after dendritic cell vaccination. About the research overall: Dendritic cells derived from monocytes and pulsed with autologous tumor lysate formed the vaccine.

TCRdb's table, derived via immunoSEQ multiplex PCR, lists solely in-frame clones and lacks some. The sample comprises 99,000 or so clones, roughly 80% of which are singletons, and roughly 5.9% rests with the top ten. The germline V gene has CDR1 SQVTM and CDR2 ANQGSEA. This CDR3 contains 10 residues. V gave up 4 bases and J gave up 13 bases, with 11 bases separating them. V usage is TRBV29-1 and J usage is TRBJ2-1; D gene uncertain. This receptor was obtained from a human donor with glioblastoma. This material consisted of blood, taken after dendritic cell vaccination. The CDR3 spells CSVVGRVQFF. CDR3 DNA: TGCAGCGTTGTAGGCCGGGTACAGTTCTTC.